This T cell receptor (beta chain) was sequenced in a study of T cells in Graves' hyperthyroidism and ophthalmopathy. Diagnosis of hyperthyroidism was new in patients aged 18 to 65, and its duration was under 2 months. Before ophthalmopathy appeared, progressors gave blood at initial hyperthyroidism diagnosis. There were TCR beta CDR3 regions amplified from RNA transcripts. TCR CDR3 underwent first-round RT-PCR with the HTBI primer set. TCRdb re-called the multiplex PCR reads through MiXCR, storing one row per CDR3 protein. The sample shows some 380,000 distinct CDR3 sequences, roughly 14% of them seen only once. The CDR3 length is 16 residues. Trimming cost V 6 bases and J 5 bases; bases outside gene matches: 12. CDR1 and CDR2 from the germline V gene are ENHRY and SYGVKD. Whole-study findings and limits: Ophthalmopathy was predicted by the model a median of approximately 6 months ahead of onset. From stable hyperthyroidism, ophthalmopathy was separated by a 13 V-J model.

This clonotype has at least ten counts. Its antigen is undetermined. The chain joins TRBV10-3 to TRBJ1-5, with 8 bases matching TRBD1. Sample: blood. This TCR derives from a man younger than 40 with Graves' hyperthyroidism that later progressed to Graves' ophthalmopathy. CDR3 region: CAIRPDRGDGYQPQHF. Written as DNA, the CDR3 is TGTGCCATCAGACCTGACAGGGGTGATGGGTATCAGCCCCAGCATTTT.